Described below is a single TCR beta chain sequence and its context. The data were taken from a study of immune characterization of retroperitoneal liposarcoma. TCRdb called the PCR reads again in MiXCR, with one record for every CDR3 protein. The table shows over 3,000 distinct CDR3 sequences, with roughly 45% occurring only once. Germline V gives CDR1 MNHNS, CDR2 SASEGT. CDR3 length: 16 residues. V lost 6 bases and J lost 4; bases outside the gene matches: 9. V gene TRBV6-1 combines with J gene TRBJ2-1; 10 bases align to TRBD2. The origin of this receptor is a male donor with retroperitoneal liposarcoma. Sequenced input: tumor tissue. CDR3 residues: CASRNPAGGGYNEQFF. The CDR3 DNA reads as TGTGCCAGCAGGAACCCAGCGGGAGGGGGGTACAATGAGCAGTTCTTC.